Here is one TCR beta chain with its context. The antigen remains undetermined. This sample stems from a study of cytomegalovirus exposure and HLA in healthy donors. Study-wide background: There were 65 million to 85 million unique TCRs (from HLA-typed donors) in an early data release.

The V segment lost 6 bases and the J segment 6 bases; nucleotides outside the gene matches: 5. The CDR3 runs to 13 residues. Germline loops: CDR1 MNHEY, CDR2 SMNVEV (reference sequence). The PCR had 60 Vbeta and 13 Jbeta primers. The repertoire was sequenced with immunoSEQ multiplex PCR; TCRdb's copy has only in-frame clones and lacks some. The profile covers fewer than 200,000 clones, with about 79% appearing a single time and less than 0.9% taken by the ten largest. Study conclusions and caveats: The likely explanation for a cluster of highly shared sequence variants was sequencing artifact. A further, later analysis showed that HLA-associated TCR beta chains (compared with equally common others) were more clonally expanded.

The gene calls are TRBV27 and TRBJ2-7; 10 bases match TRBD1. The TCR sequence derives from a female donor in good health and CMV-seronegative. The sample was PBMCs. CDR3 residues: CASRSRDRGEQYF. The CDR3, as DNA: TGTGCCAGCAGGAGCCGGGACAGGGGCGAGCAGTACTTC.